One sample yielded the 9 T cell receptor beta chains listed below, sequenced in a study of T-cell reconstitution after alpha-beta-depleted transplantation in children. Molecular barcoding with unique molecular identifiers was used for the TCRbeta library. Via MiXCR, TCRdb re-called the PCR reads, giving one row per CDR3 protein. Of hundreds of thousands of distinct CDR3 sequences listed, 10% to 15% were seen once; the top ten hold around 2%. The sequencing used PBMCs, mostly from graft donor cells, collected 360 days after TCRalphabeta/CD19-depleted stem cell transplant. The receptor set was obtained from a male patient between 10 and 17 years old who had a stem cell transplant for acute myeloid leukemia, so the T cells may come from the graft donor.

This clonotype was counted ten times or more. The genes are TRBV29-1 and TRBJ2-7; tentatively, D is TRBD1 (5 bases). V shed 0 bases and J shed 3 bases, with 9 bases lying between them. This CDR3 comprises 13 residues. Germline loops: CDR1 SQVTM, CDR2 ANQGSEA. The chain's CDR3 is CSVEDRVVYEQYF. The DNA of the CDR3 is TGCAGCGTTGAAGACAGGGTTGTCTACGAGCAGTACTTC.

Only a few counts were recorded for this clonotype. The chain has TRBV4-2 and TRBJ2-7; a possible D gene is TRBD2 (6 bases). Trimming pared 0 bases from V and 2 bases from J, leaving 14 bases between. From germline, CDR1 is LGHNA and CDR2 YNFKEQ. This CDR3 contains 16 residues. This chain's CDR3 is CASSQDVQRVTYEQYF. CDR3 sequence (DNA): TGTGCCAGCAGCCAAGATGTTCAGCGGGTTACCTACGAGCAGTACTTC.

V gene TRBV7-2 combines with J gene TRBJ2-3, with 8 bases matching TRBD2. Germline V gene data show CDR1 as SGHTA and CDR2 as FQGNSA. V gave up 4 bases and J gave up 2 bases; unmatched junction bases: 5. The CDR3 runs 15 residues. This CDR3 reads CASSSAGGFTDTQYF. CDR3 DNA sequence: TGTGCCAGCAGCTCGGCGGGGGGATTCACAGATACGCAGTATTTT.

The chain combines TRBV9 with TRBJ2-7; 8 nucleotides align to TRBD2. The CDR3 covers 13 residues. V shed 7 bases, J shed 7 bases, and the junction held 10 bases outside the gene matches. Germline values: CDR1 SGDLS, CDR2 YYNGEE. The CDR3 DNA sequence: TGTGCCAGCGGCAGTGTAGCGGGGAGGGAGCAGTACTTC. It translates to CASGSVAGREQYF.

This clonotype was seen more than once but under ten times. The chain is built from TRBV28 and TRBJ2-7; 14 bases line up with TRBD2. This CDR3 comprises 15 residues. Germline CDR1 and CDR2: MDHEN and SYDVKM. Trimming removed 3 bases from V and 7 bases from J; junction bases left unmatched: 5. The CDR3 region has the DNA TGTGCCAGCAGTTTGACCGGGACTAGCGGGAGTGAGCAGTACTTC. This codes for CASSLTGTSGSEQYF. The full variable domain, rest sourced from reference TRBV28 and TRBJ2-7, is DVKVTQSSRYLVKRTGEKVFLECVQDMDHENMFWYRQDPGLGLRLIYFSYDVKMKEKGDIPEGYSVSREKKERFSLILESASTNQTSMYLCASSLTGTSGSEQYFGPGTRLTVT.

The table lists this clonotype with many counts. The rearrangement links TRBV20-1 to TRBJ2-3; 7 bases match TRBD2. Germline-derived CDR1 and CDR2 are DFQATT and SNEGSKA (reference sequence). This CDR3 contains 13 residues. The V gene end was trimmed by 8 bases and the J gene end by 4 bases; junction bases not matched to a gene: 9. The DNA for the CDR3 is TGCAGTAGACTAGCTCCCCCTTCAGATACGCAGTATTTT. Protein: CSRLAPPSDTQYF.

This clonotype was seen repeatedly, ten times or more. Compared with germline, one end of the junction differs, possibly owing to a read error. The chain is built from TRBV5-1 and TRBJ1-1; unclear D gene. Germline V gene lookup returns CDR1 SGHRS and CDR2 YFSETQ. The CDR3 has 13 residues. The CDR3 nucleotides are TGTGCCAGCAGCCTCGTACTGAACACTGAAGCTTTCTTT. Translating it yields CASSLVLNTEAFF.

In its sample, this clonotype was seen a few times. The chain is built from TRBV12-3 or TRBV12-4 and TRBJ2-1, with 12 bases matching TRBD2. The length of the CDR3 is 18 residues. The V and J ends lost 6 bases and 3 bases, in that order; junction bases with no gene match: 12. Written as DNA, the CDR3 is TGTGCCAGCAGCATGAGGCTAGCGGGAGGGCTGTACTACAATGAGCAGTTCTTC. This sequence encodes CASSMRLAGGLYYNEQFF.

The V gene is TRBV25-1, the J gene TRBJ1-2; D remains unclear. Trimming shortened V by 6 bases and J by 5 bases, and 13 bases separated the two germline ends. The CDR3 spans 13 residues. Germline V gives CDR1 MGHDK, CDR2 SYGVNS. The CDR3 coding sequence is TGTGCCAGCAGAGATAATCGAGGGTATGGCTACACCTTC. Amino acid sequence: CASRDNRGYGYTF.